A selection of T cell receptor beta chains follows, all from one sample in a study of blood T cell repertoires in COVID-19. Data came from immunoSEQ multiplex PCR; TCRdb stores just in-frame clones and leaves some out. The sample records 200,000 to 250,000 clones, 82% being singletons. The specimen was PBMCs or T cells enriched from blood (not recorded which). The origin of the receptors is a woman in her fifties or sixties who had recovered from COVID-19. CDR3s include the opening cysteine and the closing phenylalanine or tryptophan. The D gene is left open where the match is weak. Rows may omit the clone size; those that give it use once, few, many or a size class.

v_gene	abundance	d_gene	j_gene	CDR3aa	CDR3nt
TRBV4-2	-	-	TRBJ1-2	CASSQDLGGTYGYTF	TGTGCCAGCAGCCAAGATCTGGGCGGGACCTATGGCTACACCTTC
TRBV5-1	-	-	TRBJ1-2	CASSPGRENGGYTF	TGCGCCAGCAGCCCCGGACGGGAGAATGGAGGCTACACCTTC
TRBV6-2/TRBV6-3	-	TRBD1	TRBJ1-5	CASSTLIRDSNQPQHF	TGTGCCAGCAGTACCCTTATCCGGGACAGTAATCAGCCCCAGCATTTT
TRBV5-3	few	-	TRBJ2-7	CARSLAEGAGEQYF	TGTGCCAGAAGCTTGGCGGAGGGGGCCGGCGAGCAGTACTTC
TRBV7-9	-	-	TRBJ1-2	CASSSRQVVYGYTF	TGTGCCAGCAGCTCGAGACAGGTGGTCTATGGCTACACCTTC
TRBV6-5	once	-	TRBJ1-2	CASSYKGEDGYTF	TGTGCCAGCAGTTACAAAGGGGAGGATGGCTACACCTTC
TRBV29-1	-	TRBD1	TRBJ1-2	CSAGDRGQYYGYTF	TGCAGCGCCGGGGACAGGGGGCAATACTATGGCTACACCTTC
TRBV11-3	-	-	TRBJ1-1	CASSLDRNTEAFF	TGTGCCAGCAGCTTAGATCGGAACACTGAAGCTTTCTTT
TRBV5-6	-	-	TRBJ2-5	CASSRLSVPQETQYF	TGTGCCAGCAGCCGATTGAGTGTCCCACAAGAGACCCAGTACTTC
TRBV11-2	-	TRBD1	TRBJ1-5	CASSLTGINQPQHF	TGTGCCAGCAGCCTGACAGGGATCAATCAGCCCCAGCATTTT
TRBV13	-	TRBD1	TRBJ2-2	CASSLMRGLGTGELFF	TGTGCCAGCAGCTTAATGAGGGGGCTCGGCACCGGGGAGCTGTTTTTT
TRBV4-2	once	-	TRBJ1-3	CASSRPLRGPGNTIYF	TGTGCCAGCAGCCGCCCCCTAAGGGGCCCTGGAAACACCATATATTTT
TRBV2	-	-	TRBJ1-2	CASWQAVGYTF	TGTGCCAGCTGGCAAGCGGTGGGCTACACCTTC